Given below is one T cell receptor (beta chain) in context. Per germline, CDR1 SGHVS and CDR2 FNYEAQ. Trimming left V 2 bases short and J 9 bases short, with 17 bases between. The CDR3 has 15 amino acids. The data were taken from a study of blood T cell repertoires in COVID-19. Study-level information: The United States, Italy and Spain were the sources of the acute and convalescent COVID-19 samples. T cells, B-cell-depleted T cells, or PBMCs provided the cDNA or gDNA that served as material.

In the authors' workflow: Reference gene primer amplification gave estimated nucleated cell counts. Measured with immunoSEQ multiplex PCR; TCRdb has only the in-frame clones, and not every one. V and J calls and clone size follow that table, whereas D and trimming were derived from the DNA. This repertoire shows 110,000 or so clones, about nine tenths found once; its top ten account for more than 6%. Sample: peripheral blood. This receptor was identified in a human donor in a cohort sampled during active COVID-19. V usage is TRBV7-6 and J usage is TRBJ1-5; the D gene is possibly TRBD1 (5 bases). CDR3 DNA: TGTGCCAGCAGCTTACGAGGTAGGGGATATCGGCCCCAGCATTTT. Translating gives CASSLRGRGYRPQHF. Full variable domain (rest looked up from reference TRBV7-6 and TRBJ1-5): GAGVSQSPRYKVTKRGQDVALRCDPISGHVSLYWYRQALGQGPEFLTYFNYEAQQDKSGLPNDRFSAERPEGSISTLTIQRTEQRDSAMYRCASSLRGRGYRPQHFGDGTRLSIL.